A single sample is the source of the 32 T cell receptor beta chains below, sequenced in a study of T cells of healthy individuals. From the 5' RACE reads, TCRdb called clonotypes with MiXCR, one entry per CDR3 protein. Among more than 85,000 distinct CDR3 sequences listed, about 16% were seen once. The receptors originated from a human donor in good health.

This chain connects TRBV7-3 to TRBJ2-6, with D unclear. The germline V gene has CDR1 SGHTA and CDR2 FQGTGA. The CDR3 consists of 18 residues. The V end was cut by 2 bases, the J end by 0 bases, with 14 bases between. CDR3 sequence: CASSLWGFTHSGANVLTF. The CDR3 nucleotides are TGTGCCAGCAGCTTATGGGGTTTTACTCACTCTGGGGCCAACGTCCTGACTTTC.

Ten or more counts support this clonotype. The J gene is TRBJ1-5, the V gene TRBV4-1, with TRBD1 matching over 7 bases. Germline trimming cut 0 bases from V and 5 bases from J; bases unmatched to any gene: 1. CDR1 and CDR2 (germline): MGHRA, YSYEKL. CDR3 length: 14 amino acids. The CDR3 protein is CASSQEDRDQPQHF. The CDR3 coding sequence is TGCGCCAGCAGCCAAGAAGACAGGGATCAGCCCCAGCATTTT.

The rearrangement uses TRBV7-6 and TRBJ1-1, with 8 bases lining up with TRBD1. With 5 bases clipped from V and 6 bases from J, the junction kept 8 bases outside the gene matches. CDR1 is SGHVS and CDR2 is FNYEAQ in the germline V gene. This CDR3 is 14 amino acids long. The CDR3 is CASSLRTGKAEAFF. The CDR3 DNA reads TGTGCCAGCAGCCTAAGGACAGGGAAGGCTGAAGCTTTCTTT.

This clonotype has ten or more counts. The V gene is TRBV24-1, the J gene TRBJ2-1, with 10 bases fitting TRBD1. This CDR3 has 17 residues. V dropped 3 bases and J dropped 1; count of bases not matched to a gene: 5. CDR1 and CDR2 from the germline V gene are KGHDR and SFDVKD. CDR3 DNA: TGTGCCACCAGTGATAGCCCGGGACAGGGGTCCTACAATGAGCAGTTCTTC. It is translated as CATSDSPGQGSYNEQFF.

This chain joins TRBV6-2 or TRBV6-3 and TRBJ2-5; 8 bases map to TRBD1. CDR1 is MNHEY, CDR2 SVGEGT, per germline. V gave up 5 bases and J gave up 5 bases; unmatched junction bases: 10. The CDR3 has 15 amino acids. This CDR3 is CASSRTWTGQETQYF. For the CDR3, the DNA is TGTGCCAGCAGTAGAACTTGGACAGGGCAGGAGACCCAGTACTTC.

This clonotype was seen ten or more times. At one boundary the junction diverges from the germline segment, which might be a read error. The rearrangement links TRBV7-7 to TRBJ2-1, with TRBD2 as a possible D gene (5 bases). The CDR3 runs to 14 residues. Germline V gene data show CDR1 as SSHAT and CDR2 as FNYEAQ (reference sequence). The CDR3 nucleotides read TGTGCTAGCAGCTTAGCTTTCGGGGACAATGAGCAGTTCTTC. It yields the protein CASSLAFGDNEQFF.

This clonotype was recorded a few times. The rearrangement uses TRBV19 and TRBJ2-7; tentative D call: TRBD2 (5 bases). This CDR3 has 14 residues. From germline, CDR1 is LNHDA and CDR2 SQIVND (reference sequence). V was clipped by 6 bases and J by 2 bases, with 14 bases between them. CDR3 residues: CASRERFPPYEQYF. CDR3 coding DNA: TGTGCCAGTAGGGAGCGGTTTCCGCCCTACGAGCAGTACTTC.

CDR3 DNA: TGTGCCAGCAGCGCGGGACAGGGGAATGGCTACACCTTC. Its translation: CASSAGQGNGYTF. The V call is TRBV11-1, the J call TRBJ1-2, with 10 bases identical to TRBD1. The V gene end was trimmed by 5 bases and the J gene end by 6 bases; junction bases not matched to a gene: 3. There are 13 residues in the CDR3. From germline, CDR1 is SGHAT and CDR2 FQDESV (reference sequence). Full variable domain (remainder filled in from reference TRBV11-1 and TRBJ1-2): EAEVAQSPRYKITEKSQAVAFWCDPISGHATLYWYRQILGQGPELLVQFQDESVVDDSQLPKDRFSAERLKGVDSTLKIQPAELGDSAMYLCASSAGQGNGYTFGSGTRLTVV.

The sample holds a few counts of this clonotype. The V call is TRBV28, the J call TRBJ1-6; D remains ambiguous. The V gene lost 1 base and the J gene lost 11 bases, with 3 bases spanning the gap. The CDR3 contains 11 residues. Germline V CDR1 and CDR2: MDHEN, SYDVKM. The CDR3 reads CASSLFPPLHF. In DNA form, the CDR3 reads TGTGCCAGCAGTTTATTTCCACCCCTCCACTTT.

The CDR3, as DNA: TGTGCCAGCAGCACATACGTCCGTTCGGGAGATACGCAGTATTTT. It codes for CASSTYVRSGDTQYF. This rearrangement joins TRBV7-9 to TRBJ2-3; D gene ambiguous. Trimming stripped 5 bases from V and 5 bases from J, with 17 bases between. Per the germline V gene, CDR1 is SEHNR and CDR2 is FQNEAQ (reference sequence). The CDR3 is 15 amino acids. The variable domain in full, with the rest retrieved from reference TRBV7-9 and TRBJ2-3, is DTGVSQNPRHKITKRGQNVTFRCDPISEHNRLYWYRQTLGQGPEFLTYFQNEAQLEKSRLLSDRFSAERPKGSFSTLEIQRTEQGDSAMYLCASSTYVRSGDTQYFGPGTRLTVL.

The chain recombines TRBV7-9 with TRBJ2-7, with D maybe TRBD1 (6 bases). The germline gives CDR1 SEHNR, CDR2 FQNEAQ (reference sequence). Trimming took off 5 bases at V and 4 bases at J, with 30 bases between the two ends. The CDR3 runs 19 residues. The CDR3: CASSLEVPQMGAQIYEQYF. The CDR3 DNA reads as TGTGCCAGCAGCCTAGAGGTACCCCAGATGGGGGCCCAAATTTACGAGCAGTACTTC.

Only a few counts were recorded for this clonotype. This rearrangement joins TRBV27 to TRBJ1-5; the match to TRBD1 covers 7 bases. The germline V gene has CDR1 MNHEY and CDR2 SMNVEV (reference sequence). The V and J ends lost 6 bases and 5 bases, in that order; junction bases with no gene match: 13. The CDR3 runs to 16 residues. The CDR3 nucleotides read TGTGCCAGCAGCTACCCACAGGGGAGTTTTCATCAGCCCCAGCATTTT. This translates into CASSYPQGSFHQPQHF.

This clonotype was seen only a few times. In DNA, the CDR3 is TGTGCCAGCAGGACAGAATACAATGAGCAGTTCTTC. Translated: CASRTEYNEQFF. This chain uses TRBV2 with TRBJ2-1; perhaps TRBD1 as D (5 bases). Germline V lookup: CDR1 SNHLY, CDR2 FYNNEI. V was shortened by 6 bases and J by 4 bases, with 7 bases between the two germline ends. This CDR3 has 12 amino acids. Supplemented by reference TRBV2 and TRBJ2-1, the full variable domain reads EPEVTQTPSHQVTQMGQEVILRCVPISNHLYFYWYRQILGQKVEFLVSFYNNEISEKSEIFDDQFSVERPDGSNFTLKIRSTKLEDSAMYFCASRTEYNEQFFGPGTRLTVL.

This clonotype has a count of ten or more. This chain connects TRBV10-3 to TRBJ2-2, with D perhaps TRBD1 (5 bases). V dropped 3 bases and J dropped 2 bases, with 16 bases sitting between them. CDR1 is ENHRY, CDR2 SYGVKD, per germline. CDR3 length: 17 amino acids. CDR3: CAISDFGRVSNTGELFF. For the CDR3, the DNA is TGTGCCATCAGTGATTTTGGCAGGGTATCCAACACCGGGGAGCTGTTTTTT.

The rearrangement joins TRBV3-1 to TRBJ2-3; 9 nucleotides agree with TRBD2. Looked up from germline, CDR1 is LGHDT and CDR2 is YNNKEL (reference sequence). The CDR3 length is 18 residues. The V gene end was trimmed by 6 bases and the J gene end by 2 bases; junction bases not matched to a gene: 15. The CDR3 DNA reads TGTGCCAGCAGTCTCATTAGCGGGGGCCAACCAAACACAGATACGCAGTATTTT. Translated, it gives CASSLISGGQPNTDTQYF.

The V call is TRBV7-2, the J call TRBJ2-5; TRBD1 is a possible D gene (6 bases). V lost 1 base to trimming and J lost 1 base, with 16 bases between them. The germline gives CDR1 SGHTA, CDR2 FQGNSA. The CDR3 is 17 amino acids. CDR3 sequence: CASSLVWVMGAQETQYF. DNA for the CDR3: TGTGCCAGCAGCTTAGTGTGGGTCATGGGGGCCCAAGAGACCCAGTACTTC.

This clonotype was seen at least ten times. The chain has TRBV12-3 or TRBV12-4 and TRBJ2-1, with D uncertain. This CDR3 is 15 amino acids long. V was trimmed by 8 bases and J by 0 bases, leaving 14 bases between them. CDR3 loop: CASGSGYFSYNEQFF. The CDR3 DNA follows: TGTGCCAGCGGGTCCGGGTACTTCTCCTACAATGAGCAGTTCTTC.

CDR3: CASSSAGTSGNNEQFF. In DNA, the CDR3 is TGTGCCAGCAGTTCCGCCGGGACTAGCGGTAACAATGAGCAGTTCTTC. V and J are TRBV6-5 and TRBJ2-1, with 11 positions matching TRBD2. The CDR3 is 16 residues long. Germline CDR1 is MNHEY and CDR2 is SVGAGI. After removal of 4 bases from V and 5 bases from J, the junction contained 7 bases not matched to a gene.

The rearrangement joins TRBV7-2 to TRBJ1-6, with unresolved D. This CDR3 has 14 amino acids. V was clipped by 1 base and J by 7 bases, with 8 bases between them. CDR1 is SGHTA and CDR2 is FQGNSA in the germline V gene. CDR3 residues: CASSLGSGNSPLHF. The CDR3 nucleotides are TGTGCCAGCAGCTTAGGATCAGGCAATTCACCCCTCCACTTT. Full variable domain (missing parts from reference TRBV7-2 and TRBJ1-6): GAGVSQSPSNKVTEKGKDVELRCDPISGHTALYWYRQSLGQGLEFLIYFQGNSAPDKSGLPSDRFSAERTGGSVSTLTIQRTQQEDSAVYLCASSLGSGNSPLHFGNGTRLTVT.

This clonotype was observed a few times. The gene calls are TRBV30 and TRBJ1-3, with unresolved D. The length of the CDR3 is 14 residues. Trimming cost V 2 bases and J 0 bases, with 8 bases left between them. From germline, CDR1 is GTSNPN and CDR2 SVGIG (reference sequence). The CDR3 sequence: CAWSRSHSGNTIYF. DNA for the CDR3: TGTGCCTGGAGTAGGTCCCACTCTGGAAACACCATATATTTT.

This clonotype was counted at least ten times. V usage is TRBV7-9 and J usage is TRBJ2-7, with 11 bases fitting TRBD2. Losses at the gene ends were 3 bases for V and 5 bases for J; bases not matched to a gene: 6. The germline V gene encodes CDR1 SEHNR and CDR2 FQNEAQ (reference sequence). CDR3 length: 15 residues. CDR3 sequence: CASSLEGLAAHEQYF. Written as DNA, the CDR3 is TGTGCCAGCAGCTTGGAGGGACTAGCGGCCCACGAGCAGTACTTC.

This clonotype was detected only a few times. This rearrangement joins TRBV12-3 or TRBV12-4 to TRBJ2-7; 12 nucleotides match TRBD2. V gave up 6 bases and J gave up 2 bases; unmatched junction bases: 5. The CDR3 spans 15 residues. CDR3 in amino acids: CASRTGLAGPYEQYF. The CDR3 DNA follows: TGTGCCAGCAGAACCGGACTAGCGGGACCCTACGAGCAGTACTTC.

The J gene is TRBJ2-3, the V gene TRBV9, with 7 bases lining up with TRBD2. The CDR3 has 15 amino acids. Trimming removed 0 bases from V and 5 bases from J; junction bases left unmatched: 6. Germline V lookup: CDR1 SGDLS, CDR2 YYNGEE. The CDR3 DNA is TGTGCCAGCAGCGTAGGAGGAAGCGGGATAGATACGCAGTATTTT. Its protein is CASSVGGSGIDTQYF.

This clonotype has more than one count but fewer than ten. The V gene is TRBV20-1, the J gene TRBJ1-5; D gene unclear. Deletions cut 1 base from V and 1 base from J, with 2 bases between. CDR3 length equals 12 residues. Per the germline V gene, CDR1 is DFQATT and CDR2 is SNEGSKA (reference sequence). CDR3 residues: CSARGSNQPQHF. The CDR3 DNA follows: TGCAGTGCTAGAGGCAGCAATCAGCCCCAGCATTTT.

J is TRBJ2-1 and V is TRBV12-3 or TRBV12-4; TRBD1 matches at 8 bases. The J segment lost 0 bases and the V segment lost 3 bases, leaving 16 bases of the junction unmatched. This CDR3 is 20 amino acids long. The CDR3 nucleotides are TGTGCCAGCAGTTTTGTCCCCCTCTTGGGACAGGTGCGCTCCTACAATGAGCAGTTCTTC. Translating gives CASSFVPLLGQVRSYNEQFF.

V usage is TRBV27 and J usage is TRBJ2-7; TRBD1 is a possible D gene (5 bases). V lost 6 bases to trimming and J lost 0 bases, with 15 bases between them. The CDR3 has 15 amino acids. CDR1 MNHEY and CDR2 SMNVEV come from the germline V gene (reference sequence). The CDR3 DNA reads TGTGCCAGCAGCTTGGTGACAGATAGCTCCTACGAGCAGTACTTC. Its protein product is CASSLVTDSSYEQYF.

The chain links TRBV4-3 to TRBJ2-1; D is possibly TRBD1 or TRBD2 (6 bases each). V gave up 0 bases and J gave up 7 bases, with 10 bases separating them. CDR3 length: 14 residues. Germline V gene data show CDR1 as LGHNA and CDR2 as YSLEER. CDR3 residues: CASSQDGGTNEQFF. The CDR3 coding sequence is TGCGCCAGCAGCCAAGACGGAGGGACAAATGAGCAGTTCTTC.

This CDR3 is CASSLWGSAETQYF. CDR3 nucleotides: TGCGCCAGCAGCTTGTGGGGCTCGGCCGAGACCCAGTACTTC. This chain joins TRBV5-1 and TRBJ2-5; D is possibly TRBD1 (5 bases). With 1 base removed from V and 5 bases from J, the gap between germline ends came to 12 bases. The CDR3 has 14 residues. In germline, CDR1 is SGHRS, CDR2 YFSETQ.

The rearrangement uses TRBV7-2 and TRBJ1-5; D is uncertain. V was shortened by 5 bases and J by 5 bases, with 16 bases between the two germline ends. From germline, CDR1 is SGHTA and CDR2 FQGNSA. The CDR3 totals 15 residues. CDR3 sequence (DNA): TGTGCCAGCAGCGAACAGATAGGGAGCGATCAGCCCCAGCATTTT. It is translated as CASSEQIGSDQPQHF.

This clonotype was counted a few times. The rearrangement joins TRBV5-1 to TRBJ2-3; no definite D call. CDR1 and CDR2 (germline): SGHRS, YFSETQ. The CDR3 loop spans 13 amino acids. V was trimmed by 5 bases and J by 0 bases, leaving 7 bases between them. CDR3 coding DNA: TGCGCCAGCAGGCTGGACAGCACAGATACGCAGTATTTT. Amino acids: CASRLDSTDTQYF.

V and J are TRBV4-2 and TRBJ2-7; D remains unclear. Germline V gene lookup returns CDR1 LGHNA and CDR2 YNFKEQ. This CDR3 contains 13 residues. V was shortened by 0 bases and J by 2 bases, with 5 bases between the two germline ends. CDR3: CASSQDRTYEQYF. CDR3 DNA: TGTGCCAGCAGCCAAGATAGGACCTACGAGCAGTACTTC.

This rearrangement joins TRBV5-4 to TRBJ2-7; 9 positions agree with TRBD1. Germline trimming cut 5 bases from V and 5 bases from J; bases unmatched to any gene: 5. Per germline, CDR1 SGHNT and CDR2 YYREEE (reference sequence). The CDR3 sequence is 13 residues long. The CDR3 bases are TGTGCCAGCAGGACAGGGGGTAAGGACGAGCAGTACTTC. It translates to CASRTGGKDEQYF.